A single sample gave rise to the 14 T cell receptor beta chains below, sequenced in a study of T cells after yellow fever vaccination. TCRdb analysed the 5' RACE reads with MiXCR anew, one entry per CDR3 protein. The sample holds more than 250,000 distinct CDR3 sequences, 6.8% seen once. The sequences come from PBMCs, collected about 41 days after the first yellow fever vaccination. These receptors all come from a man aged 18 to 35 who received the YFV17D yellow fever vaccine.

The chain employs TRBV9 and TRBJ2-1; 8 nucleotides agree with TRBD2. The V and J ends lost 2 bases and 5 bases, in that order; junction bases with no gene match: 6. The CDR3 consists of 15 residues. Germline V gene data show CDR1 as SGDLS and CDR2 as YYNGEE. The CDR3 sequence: CASSVFSGDNNEQFF. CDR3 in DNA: TGTGCCAGCAGCGTTTTTAGCGGGGATAACAATGAGCAGTTCTTC.

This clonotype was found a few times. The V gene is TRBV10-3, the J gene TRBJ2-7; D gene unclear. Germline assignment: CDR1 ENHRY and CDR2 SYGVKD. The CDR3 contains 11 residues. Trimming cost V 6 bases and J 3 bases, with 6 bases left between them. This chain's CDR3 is CAIRQIYEQYV. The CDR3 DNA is TGTGCCATCAGACAGATCTACGAGCAGTACGTC.

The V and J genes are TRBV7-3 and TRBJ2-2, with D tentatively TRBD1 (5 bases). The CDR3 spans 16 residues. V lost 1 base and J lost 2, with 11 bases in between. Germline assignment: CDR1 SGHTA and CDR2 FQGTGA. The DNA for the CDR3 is TGTGCCAGCAGCTTAATAGGGGCGCTCAACACCGGGGAGCTGTTTTTT. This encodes CASSLIGALNTGELFF.

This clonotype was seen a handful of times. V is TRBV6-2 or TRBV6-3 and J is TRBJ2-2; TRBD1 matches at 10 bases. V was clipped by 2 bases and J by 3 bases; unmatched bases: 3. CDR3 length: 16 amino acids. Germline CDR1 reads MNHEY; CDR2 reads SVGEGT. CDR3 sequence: CASSYPGTGDTGELFF. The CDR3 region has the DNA TGTGCCAGCAGTTACCCCGGGACAGGGGACACCGGGGAGCTGTTTTTT.

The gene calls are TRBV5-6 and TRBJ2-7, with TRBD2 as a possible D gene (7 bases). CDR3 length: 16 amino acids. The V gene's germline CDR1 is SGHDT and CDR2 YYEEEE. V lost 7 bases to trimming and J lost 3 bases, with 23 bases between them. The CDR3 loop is CASGSEWEGVFYEQYF. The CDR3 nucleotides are TGTGCCAGCGGCTCCGAGTGGGAGGGGGTATTCTACGAGCAGTACTTC.

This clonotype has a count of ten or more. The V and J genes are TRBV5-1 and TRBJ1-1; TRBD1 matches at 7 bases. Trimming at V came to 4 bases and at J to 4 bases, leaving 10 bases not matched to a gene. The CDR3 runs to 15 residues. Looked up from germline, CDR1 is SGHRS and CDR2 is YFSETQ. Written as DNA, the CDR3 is TGCGCCAGCAGCAGGGATGAGTCAGGGGGCACTGAAGCTTTCTTT. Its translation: CASSRDESGGTEAFF.

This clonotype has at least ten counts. CDR3: CASRTQGGRTEAFF. The CDR3 nucleotides read TGTGCCAGCAGGACTCAAGGGGGTAGGACTGAAGCTTTCTTT. The V and J genes are TRBV5-4 and TRBJ1-1; weak D call: TRBD1 (6 bases). Trimming shortened V by 5 bases and J by 5 bases, and 16 bases separated the two germline ends. This CDR3 contains 14 residues. CDR1 and CDR2 (germline): SGHNT, YYREEE (reference sequence).

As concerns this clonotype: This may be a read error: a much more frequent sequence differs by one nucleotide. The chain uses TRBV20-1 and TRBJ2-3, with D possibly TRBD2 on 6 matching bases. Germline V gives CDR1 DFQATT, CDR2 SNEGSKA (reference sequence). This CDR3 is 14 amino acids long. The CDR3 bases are TGCCGTGCTAGAGATGGGACTAGCACAGATACGCAGTATTTT. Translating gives CRARDGTSTDTQYF.

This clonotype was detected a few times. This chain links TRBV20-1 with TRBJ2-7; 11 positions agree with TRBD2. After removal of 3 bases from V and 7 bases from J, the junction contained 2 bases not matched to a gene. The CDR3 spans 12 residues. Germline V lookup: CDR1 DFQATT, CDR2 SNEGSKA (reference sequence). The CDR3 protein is CSARTSGDEQYV. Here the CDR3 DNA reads TGCAGTGCTAGGACTAGCGGGGATGAGCAGTACGTC.

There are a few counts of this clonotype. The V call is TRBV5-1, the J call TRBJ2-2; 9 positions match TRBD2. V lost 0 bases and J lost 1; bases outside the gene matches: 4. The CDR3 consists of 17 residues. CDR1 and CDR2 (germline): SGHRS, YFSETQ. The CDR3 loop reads CASSLVSGGKNTGELFF. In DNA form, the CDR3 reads TGCGCCAGCAGCTTGGTTAGCGGGGGCAAGAACACCGGGGAGCTGTTTTTT.

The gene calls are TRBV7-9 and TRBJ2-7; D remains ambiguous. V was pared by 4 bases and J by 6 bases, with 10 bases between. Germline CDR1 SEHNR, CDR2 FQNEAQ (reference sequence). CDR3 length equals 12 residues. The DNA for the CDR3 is TGTGCCAGCAGCTCGCTAACGGGCGAGCAGTACGTC. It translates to CASSSLTGEQYV.

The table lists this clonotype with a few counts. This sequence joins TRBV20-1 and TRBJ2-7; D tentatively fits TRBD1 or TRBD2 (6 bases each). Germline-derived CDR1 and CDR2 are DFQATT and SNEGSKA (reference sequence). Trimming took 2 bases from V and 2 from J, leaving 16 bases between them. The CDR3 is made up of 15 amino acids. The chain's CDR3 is CSARTPLEGAYEQYF. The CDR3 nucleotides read TGCAGTGCTAGAACCCCCTTGGAGGGGGCCTACGAGCAGTACTTC.

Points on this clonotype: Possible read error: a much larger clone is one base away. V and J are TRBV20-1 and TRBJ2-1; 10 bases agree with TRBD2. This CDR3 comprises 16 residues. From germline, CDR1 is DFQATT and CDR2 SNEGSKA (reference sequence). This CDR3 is CCAEAGGKGSYNEQFF. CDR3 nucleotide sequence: TGCTGTGCTGAAGCGGGGGGGAAGGGGTCCTACAATGAGCAGTTCTTC.

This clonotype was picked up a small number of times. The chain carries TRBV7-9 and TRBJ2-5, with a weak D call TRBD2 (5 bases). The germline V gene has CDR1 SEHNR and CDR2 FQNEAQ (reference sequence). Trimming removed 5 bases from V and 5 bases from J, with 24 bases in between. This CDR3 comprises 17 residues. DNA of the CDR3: TGTGCCAGCAGCAGGAGGCGGACCCTCGCGGCCGCGGAGACCCAGTACTTC. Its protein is CASSRRRTLAAAETQYF. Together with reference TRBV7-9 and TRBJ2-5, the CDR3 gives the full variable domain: DTGVSQNPRHKITKRGQNVTFRCDPISEHNRLYWYRQTLGQGPEFLTYFQNEAQLEKSRLLSDRFSAERPKGSFSTLEIQRTEQGDSAMYLCASSRRRTLAAAETQYFGPGTRLLVL.